The clone carrying this T cell receptor (beta chain) was detected many times. Antigen: not known. Using its own MiXCR run on the reads, TCRdb lists one record per CDR3 protein. Of 480,000 or so distinct CDR3 sequences in the sample, 11% were seen once. The data were taken from a study of T cell repertoires in cytomegalovirus infection. For the study at large: Shared public TCR beta signatures pointed to both CMV infection and a matching HLA type.

The CDR3 consists of 14 residues. Unmatched junction bases numbered 6, after V lost 5 bases and J lost 2 bases. The V gene's germline CDR1 is SGHDT and CDR2 YYEEEE. Findings and limits, study-wide: Dominant in the ex vivo response were TCR beta clonotypes restricted by HLA-C and specific for CMV. Carriage of CMV together with the relevant HLA was identifiable through cumulative public TCR beta family frequency.

The receptor comes from a human donor in good health (CMV status not recorded). Some clones in this sample may be carry-over from other donors' samples. The material sequenced was PBMCs. The V and J genes are TRBV5-6 and TRBJ2-7; 8 bases line up with TRBD1. The CDR3 spells CASSSRTGPYEQYF. In nucleotides, the CDR3 is TGTGCCAGCAGTAGTCGGACAGGGCCCTACGAGCAGTACTTC.